The 27 T cell receptor beta chains below all came from one sample that was sequenced in a study of technical replicates of blood from a few donors. TCRdb's copy holds only in-frame clones and misses some; the assay was immunoSEQ multiplex PCR. The sample lists around 49,000 clones, 90% to 97% occurring once. The sequencing input was T cells isolated from PBMCs. Receptors were obtained from a human donor in good health.

This CDR3 reads CASSLGQGSIEQFF. The CDR3 DNA is TGTGCCAGCAGCTTAGGACAGGGAAGCATTGAGCAGTTCTTC. This rearrangement joins TRBV7-3 to TRBJ2-1; 8 nucleotides agree with TRBD1. Germline CDR1 reads SGHTA; CDR2 reads FQGTGA. This CDR3 has 14 residues. The junction had 6 bases not matched to a gene; V was cut back by 2 bases and J by 9 bases.

The rearrangement joins TRBV19 to TRBJ2-1, with 12 nucleotides matching TRBD2. CDR3 size: 15 residues. Germline lookup yields CDR1 LNHDA and CDR2 SQIVND (reference sequence). Trimming cost V 3 bases and J 13 bases; bases outside gene matches: 10. Here the CDR3 DNA reads TGTGCCAGTAGTATTAACCCCCGACTAGCGGGAGATCAGTTCTTC. Translation gives CASSINPRLAGDQFF.

This clone has only one observation. The rearrangement uses TRBV18 and TRBJ1-5; 12 bases are shared with TRBD1. Per germline, CDR1 KGHSH and CDR2 LQKENI. The CDR3 contains 18 residues. The ends lost 3 bases at V and 4 bases at J; junction bases unmatched: 10. The CDR3 spells CASSPGQGAWETNQPQHF. Here the CDR3 DNA reads TGTGCCAGCTCACCGGGACAGGGGGCATGGGAGACGAATCAGCCCCAGCATTTT.

The chain links TRBV19 to TRBJ2-2; TRBD1 matches at 7 bases. The J segment lost 3 bases and the V segment lost 7 bases, leaving 14 bases of the junction unmatched. CDR1 is LNHDA, CDR2 SQIVND, per germline (reference sequence). This CDR3 is 17 amino acids long. The CDR3 is CASTSTGVDYYTGELFF. CDR3 bases: TGTGCCAGTACCTCAACAGGGGTGGATTACTACACCGGGGAGCTGTTTTTT.

The chain employs TRBV7-2 and TRBJ2-7, with 12 bases fitting TRBD1. Germline V gene lookup returns CDR1 SGHTA and CDR2 FQGNSA. The CDR3 totals 14 residues. Germline trimming cut 4 bases from V and 6 bases from J; bases unmatched to any gene: 4. The CDR3 region has the DNA TGTGCCAGCAGCTCCGGGACAGGGGGCGCCGAGCAGTACTTC. It encodes CASSSGTGGAEQYF.

The chain joins TRBV6-6 to TRBJ1-5, with 8 bases lining up with TRBD1. Trimming took 4 bases from V and 4 from J; bases not matched to a gene: 9. This CDR3 comprises 16 residues. The germline V gene encodes CDR1 MNHNY and CDR2 SVGAGI (reference sequence). The CDR3 sequence is CASSFETGARNQPQHF. CDR3 in DNA: TGTGCCAGCAGTTTCGAGACAGGGGCAAGGAATCAGCCCCAGCATTTT.

V usage is TRBV28 and J usage is TRBJ2-1; TRBD2 aligns across 11 bases. V gave up 5 bases and J gave up 2 bases; unmatched junction bases: 2. This CDR3 comprises 15 residues. Germline V lookup: CDR1 MDHEN, CDR2 SYDVKM. The chain's CDR3 is CASSPLAGAYNEQFF. The CDR3 DNA follows: TGTGCCAGCAGTCCACTAGCGGGAGCCTACAATGAGCAGTTCTTC.

This chain links TRBV25-1 with TRBJ2-2; 8 bases map to TRBD1. Germline V gene lookup returns CDR1 MGHDK and CDR2 SYGVNS. The V segment lost 6 bases and the J segment 0 bases; nucleotides outside the gene matches: 6. This CDR3 has 16 residues. The CDR3 here is CASRETGATNTGELFF. CDR3 DNA: TGTGCCAGCAGAGAGACAGGGGCCACGAACACCGGGGAGCTGTTTTTT.

V and J are TRBV5-4 and TRBJ1-5, with 8 bases identical to TRBD1. This CDR3 has 15 amino acids. Germline loops: CDR1 SGHNT, CDR2 YYREEE (reference sequence). After removal of 4 bases from V and 6 bases from J, the junction contained 9 bases not matched to a gene. The CDR3 loop is CASSLDRAPGQPQHF. The CDR3 nucleotides read TGTGCCAGCAGCCTGGACAGGGCCCCAGGTCAGCCCCAGCATTTT.

The chain couples TRBV10-2 to TRBJ2-5; 7 bases line up with TRBD2. The V gene's germline CDR1 is WSHSY and CDR2 SAAADI. The CDR3 is made up of 15 amino acids. J was trimmed by 7 bases and V by 3 bases; bases with no gene match: 11. As DNA, the CDR3 is TGCGCCAGCAGTGACTTCGACGGCGGGGGATGGACCCAGTACTTC. It yields the protein CASSDFDGGGWTQYF.

The chain uses TRBV13 and TRBJ2-2; D uncertain. Trimming cost V 3 bases and J 1 base, with 6 bases left between them. CDR1 PRHDT and CDR2 FYEKMQ come from the germline V gene (reference sequence). The CDR3 totals 14 residues. The CDR3 is CASSFIQNTGELFF. The CDR3 DNA reads TGTGCCAGCAGCTTTATACAGAACACCGGGGAGCTGTTTTTT. The full variable domain, its missing parts supplied by reference TRBV13 and TRBJ2-2, is AAGVIQSPRHLIKEKRETATLKCYPIPRHDTVYWYQQGPGQDPQFLISFYEKMQSDKGSIPDRFSAQQFSDYHSELNMSSLELGDSALYFCASSFIQNTGELFFGEGSRLTVL.

CDR3 sequence reads: CASSLPPAGVHTQYF. Written as DNA, the CDR3 is TGTGCCAGCAGCCTACCCCCAGCGGGAGTACATACGCAGTATTTT. The chain recombines TRBV11-1 with TRBJ2-3, with 8 bases lining up with TRBD2. The ends lost 5 bases at V and 7 bases at J; junction bases unmatched: 11. Germline V gene sequence: CDR1 SGHAT, CDR2 FQDESV (reference sequence). The CDR3 loop spans 15 amino acids.

V is TRBV19 and J is TRBJ2-7; D is perhaps TRBD2 (7 bases). Germline-derived CDR1 and CDR2 are LNHDA and SQIVND (reference sequence). Trimming left V 1 base short and J 3 bases short, with 13 bases between. CDR3 length: 15 amino acids. CDR3 region: CASSIVSGTIYEQYF. The CDR3 DNA sequence: TGTGCCAGTAGTATAGTAAGCGGGACAATCTACGAGCAGTACTTC.

The chain uses TRBV5-7 and TRBJ2-2; D remains ambiguous. TRBV5-7 is annotated as an ORF whose role is uncertain. This CDR3 spans 14 amino acids. Trimming removed 0 bases at V and 1 base at J, with 4 bases between. CDR3 in DNA: TGTGCCAGCAGCTTGGGACAGAACACCGGGGAGCTGTTTTTT. The encoded protein is CASSLGQNTGELFF.

This rearrangement joins TRBV27 to TRBJ2-4; 10 bases map to TRBD2. The CDR3 runs 17 residues. Germline CDR1 and CDR2: MNHEY and SMNVEV (reference sequence). The V gene end was trimmed by 4 bases and the J gene end by 5 bases; junction bases not matched to a gene: 11. The DNA for the CDR3 is TGTGCCAGCAGTTACCTAGCGGGAGAGCTCGGTGAAAACATTCAGTACTTC. It codes for CASSYLAGELGENIQYF.

This clone was counted once. This chain uses TRBV7-2 with TRBJ1-5, with a weak D call TRBD1 (6 bases). V lost 4 bases and J lost 11, with 18 bases in between. The CDR3 consists of 14 residues. The germline V gene has CDR1 SGHTA and CDR2 FQGNSA. The CDR3 here is CASSSDRWGWAQHF. The CDR3 DNA reads as TGTGCCAGCAGCTCCGACAGGTGGGGATGGGCCCAGCATTTT.

This clone was recorded once. The chain combines TRBV6-5 with TRBJ2-2; TRBD2 agrees at 14 bases. CDR1 is MNHEY, CDR2 SVGAGI, per germline. Unmatched junction bases numbered 0, after V lost 6 bases and J lost 3 bases. The CDR3 covers 15 residues. CDR3 nucleotide sequence: TGTGCCAGCAGGGGACTAGCGGGAGACACCGGGGAGCTGTTTTTT. Its protein is CASRGLAGDTGELFF.

This chain joins TRBV10-3 and TRBJ2-7, with 9 bases matching TRBD1. CDR1 is ENHRY and CDR2 is SYGVKD in the germline V gene. The CDR3 has 14 residues. The J segment lost 6 bases and the V segment lost 4 bases, leaving 7 bases of the junction unmatched. The DNA of the CDR3 is TGTGCCATCAGTGGCCGGGACAGGGAGACCGAGCAGTACTTC. The encoded protein is CAISGRDRETEQYF.

This chain uses TRBV5-1 with TRBJ2-7, with 11 bases aligning to TRBD2. The germline V gene has CDR1 SGHRS and CDR2 YFSETQ. The CDR3 spans 16 residues. V gave up 0 bases and J gave up 0 bases; unmatched junction bases: 2. CDR3 amino acids: CASSLAGLAGSYEQYF. CDR3 in DNA: TGCGCCAGCAGCTTGGCAGGACTAGCGGGCTCCTACGAGCAGTACTTC.

The chain uses TRBV27 and TRBJ2-1; D might be TRBD1 (6 bases). The germline V gene has CDR1 MNHEY and CDR2 SMNVEV (reference sequence). V was cut by 7 bases and J by 1 base, with 11 bases left in between. The CDR3 sequence is 14 residues long. DNA for the CDR3: TGTGCCAGCACCTTCAGGGGTTCCTACAATGAGCAGTTCTTC. This sequence encodes CASTFRGSYNEQFF.

J is TRBJ1-2 and V is TRBV4-1, with D tentatively TRBD1 (5 bases). V gave up 2 bases and J gave up 4 bases, with 14 bases separating them. This CDR3 region has 15 residues. Germline CDR1 and CDR2: MGHRA and YSYEKL. CDR3 loop: CASSQSGLSSYGYTF. As DNA, the CDR3 is TGCGCCAGCAGCCAATCGGGACTGAGCAGCTATGGCTACACCTTC.

As regards this clone: A read error may produce the germline difference seen at one junction end. The chain is built from TRBV6-5 and TRBJ2-7; perhaps TRBD1 as D (6 bases). The CDR3 is 14 amino acids. Per the germline V gene, CDR1 is MNHEY and CDR2 is SVGAGI. CDR3 protein: CASSYSWTVYAQYF. In nucleotides, the CDR3 is TGTGCCAGCAGTTACTCTTGGACAGTCTACGCGCAGTACTTC.

CDR3 sequence: CASSLSTGGGVYGYTF. The CDR3, as DNA: TGTGCCAGCAGTTTATCAACGGGGGGGGGAGTTTATGGCTACACCTTC. This chain links TRBV28 with TRBJ1-2, with D possibly matching TRBD1 (5 bases). The CDR3 has 16 residues. Germline V CDR1 and CDR2: MDHEN, SYDVKM. V was shortened by 1 base and J by 5 bases, with 17 bases between the two germline ends.

This clone was seen a handful of times. The genes are TRBV27 and TRBJ2-7; D might be TRBD2 (5 bases). Per the germline V gene, CDR1 is MNHEY and CDR2 is SMNVEV (reference sequence). The ends were cut back, 4 bases at V and 0 bases at J, with 7 bases in the middle. The CDR3 contains 13 residues. CDR3 sequence: CASSSGLSYEQYF. DNA of the CDR3: TGTGCCAGCAGTTCCGGACTCTCCTACGAGCAGTACTTC.

The CDR3 loop is CASSTKLSGANVLTF. DNA of the CDR3: TGTGCCAGCAGCACGAAGCTCTCTGGGGCCAACGTCCTGACTTTC. The chain recombines TRBV9 with TRBJ2-6; D is unclear. CDR3 size: 15 residues. Trimming removed 4 bases at V and 0 bases at J, with 8 bases between. Germline CDR1 reads SGDLS; CDR2 reads YYNGEE.

V and J are TRBV29-1 and TRBJ2-1; 12 bases are shared with TRBD2. The CDR3 is made up of 13 amino acids. Unmatched junction bases numbered 2, after V lost 4 bases and J lost 7 bases. CDR1 is SQVTM and CDR2 is ANQGSEA in the germline V gene. The CDR3 reads CSVASGRGNEQFF. As DNA, the CDR3 is TGCAGCGTTGCTAGCGGGAGGGGAAATGAGCAGTTCTTC.

V is TRBV29-1 and J is TRBJ2-2; D ambiguous. The length of the CDR3 is 11 residues. Per the germline V gene, CDR1 is SQVTM and CDR2 is ANQGSEA. V was pared by 3 bases and J by 7 bases, with 6 bases between. In DNA, the CDR3 is TGCAGCGTTGACGGCGGCGGGGAGCTGTTTTTT. Encoded protein: CSVDGGGELFF.